This TCR beta chain was identified in a study of T cells in Graves' hyperthyroidism and ophthalmopathy. This clonotype was seen at least ten times. What was amplified from RNA transcripts were TCR beta CDR3 regions. During a first-round RT-PCR of the TCR CDR3, the HTBI primer set was used. Via MiXCR, TCRdb re-called the multiplex PCR reads, giving one row per CDR3 protein. Altogether hundreds of thousands of distinct CDR3 sequences are present, around 20% being singletons, with the ten largest covering around a third. Lactation, pregnancy, other autoimmune disease or uncontrolled infection excluded patients. The CDR3 is 17 amino acids. Germline V lookup: CDR1 SGHTA, CDR2 FQGNSA. V was shortened by 5 bases and J by 3 bases, with 19 bases between the two germline ends.

This TCR was recovered from a man in his thirties or forties with Graves' ophthalmopathy. Sequenced material: blood. The rearrangement uses TRBV7-2 and TRBJ2-2; D may be TRBD2 (6 bases). The CDR3 loop reads CASSITGSAVYTGELFF. DNA of the CDR3: TGTGCCAGCAGCATAACCGGGAGTGCCGTTTACACCGGGGAGCTGTTTTTT.